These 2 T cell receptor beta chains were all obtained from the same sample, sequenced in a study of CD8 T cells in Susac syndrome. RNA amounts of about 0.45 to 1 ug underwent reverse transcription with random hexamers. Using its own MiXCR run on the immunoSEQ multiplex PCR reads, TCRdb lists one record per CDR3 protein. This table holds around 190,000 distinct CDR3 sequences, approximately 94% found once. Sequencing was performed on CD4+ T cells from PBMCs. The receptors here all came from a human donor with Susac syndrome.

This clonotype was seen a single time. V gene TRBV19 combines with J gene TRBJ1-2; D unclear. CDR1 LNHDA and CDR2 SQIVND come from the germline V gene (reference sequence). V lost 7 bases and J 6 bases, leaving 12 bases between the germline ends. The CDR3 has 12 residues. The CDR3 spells CASNTRVDGYTF. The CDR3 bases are TGTGCCAGTAATACCCGGGTGGATGGCTACACCTTC.

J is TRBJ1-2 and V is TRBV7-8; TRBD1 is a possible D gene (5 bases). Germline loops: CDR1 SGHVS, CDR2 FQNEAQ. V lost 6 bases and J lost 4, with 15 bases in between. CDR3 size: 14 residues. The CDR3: CASRKGETAYGYTF. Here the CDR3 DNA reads TGTGCCAGCAGAAAAGGGGAAACAGCCTATGGCTACACCTTC.